What follows are 3 T cell receptor beta chains derived from one specimen sequenced in a study of siplizumab effects on memory and regulatory T cells. The method was immunoSEQ multiplex PCR; TCRdb's version includes in-frame clones alone and lacks a portion of them. Of roughly 62,000 clones listed, 79% were seen once; the top ten hold 0.4% to 0.45%. The specimen sequenced was memory CD4+ T cells sorted from blood. The receptors derive from a human donor in good health.

The V gene is TRBV5-6, the J gene TRBJ2-3, with D possibly being TRBD1 (5 bases). The V gene's germline CDR1 is SGHDT and CDR2 YYEEEE. This CDR3 has 14 amino acids. Trimming removed 0 bases from V and 1 base from J, with 6 bases in between. The CDR3 DNA follows: TGTGCCAGCAGCTTGGCCAGGGGCACAGATACGCAGTATTTT. Amino acid sequence: CASSLARGTDTQYF. The full variable domain, completed using reference TRBV5-6 and TRBJ2-3, is DAGVTQSPTHLIKTRGQQVTLRCSPKSGHDTVSWYQQALGQGPQFIFQYYEEEERQRGNFPDRFSGHQFPNYSSELNVNALLLGDSALYLCASSLARGTDTQYFGPGTRLTVL.

The rearrangement joins TRBV7-3 to TRBJ2-5; TRBD2 aligns across 9 bases. CDR1 SGHTA and CDR2 FQGTGA come from the germline V gene. The CDR3 extends over 18 amino acids. V trimming: 2 bases; J trimming: 5 bases; junction bases outside the gene matches: 15. The CDR3 spells CASSLFSPGGGAMETQYF. Written as DNA, the CDR3 is TGTGCCAGCAGCTTATTCAGCCCTGGCGGGGGGGCTATGGAGACCCAGTACTTC.

Many counts were recorded for this clone. The gene calls are TRBV7-2 and TRBJ1-5; 7 bases align to TRBD1. Trimming cost V 4 bases and J 4 bases; bases outside gene matches: 10. Germline assignment: CDR1 SGHTA and CDR2 FQGNSA. The CDR3 is made up of 16 amino acids. This CDR3 reads CASSSQGGEWNQPQHF. CDR3 sequence (DNA): TGTGCCAGCAGCTCTCAGGGGGGAGAGTGGAATCAGCCCCAGCATTTT.